Below are 10 T cell receptor beta chains sequenced from a single sample in a study of T cell changes during pregnancy in multiple sclerosis. Libraries were prepared by immunoSEQ multiplex PCR; TCRdb keeps only in-frame clonotypes and omits some of them. The sample has around 78,000 clones, about nine tenths seen once; the top ten hold around 0.64%. The specimen was peripheral blood, collected in the third trimester of pregnancy. Receptors were obtained from a female donor in good health, enrolled as a control in a pregnancy study.

This clone was seen once. The rearrangement joins TRBV7-9 to TRBJ1-1; D unresolved. The CDR3 has 14 residues. V dropped 0 bases and J dropped 10 bases, with 15 bases sitting between them. Germline V lookup: CDR1 SEHNR, CDR2 FQNEAQ (reference sequence). CDR3 in amino acids: CASSLAEGPGGAFF. CDR3 in DNA: TGTGCCAGCAGCTTAGCAGAGGGTCCAGGAGGAGCTTTCTTT.

This clone has more than one count but fewer than ten. The rearrangement links TRBV11-2 to TRBJ1-6; 7 bases match TRBD1. V shed 4 bases and J 5 bases; nucleotides not matched to a gene: 5. Germline CDR1 SGHAT, CDR2 FQNNGV. There are 15 residues in the CDR3. The CDR3 reads CASSYRGADNSPLHF. Here the CDR3 DNA reads TGTGCCAGCAGCTACAGGGGAGCGGATAATTCACCCCTCCACTTT.

The chain joins TRBV10-2 to TRBJ1-1; D might be TRBD1 (5 bases). The CDR3 consists of 14 residues. CDR1 is WSHSY, CDR2 SAAADI, per germline. V lost 4 bases to trimming and J lost 1 base, with 10 bases between them. The CDR3 region has the DNA TGCGCCAGCAGTGGTCCGGGGGGGAACACTGAAGCTTTCTTT. Its protein product is CASSGPGGNTEAFF.

The gene calls are TRBV5-4 and TRBJ2-1, with 11 bases that match TRBD2. The germline V gene encodes CDR1 SGHNT and CDR2 YYREEE (reference sequence). The V and J ends lost 4 bases and 6 bases, in that order; junction bases with no gene match: 12. The CDR3 consists of 17 residues. CDR3 residues: CASSRPPGTSGRNEQFF. The DNA for the CDR3 is TGTGCCAGCAGCCGCCCCCCGGGGACTAGCGGCCGCAATGAGCAGTTCTTC.

This chain links TRBV14 with TRBJ2-3; maybe TRBD2 (5 bases). This CDR3 has 13 residues. The V end lost 5 bases, the J end lost 11 bases, and 17 bases lay between the germline ends. The germline V gene encodes CDR1 SGHDN and CDR2 FVKESK. The CDR3 nucleotides are TGTGCCAGCAGCTCTCAGCCGGGATTGGGGCAGTATTTT. Amino acid sequence: CASSSQPGLGQYF.

V gene TRBV10-2 combines with J gene TRBJ2-5; D possibly corresponds to TRBD2 (7 bases). The CDR3 has 14 residues. Trimming shortened V by 7 bases and J by 0 bases, and 12 bases separated the two germline ends. The germline V gene has CDR1 WSHSY and CDR2 SAAADI. CDR3 sequence (DNA): TGCGCCAGCACAAGGGAGGGGGACCAAGAGACCCAGTACTTC. Translation: CASTREGDQETQYF.

The V and J genes are TRBV6-5 and TRBJ1-5; D uncertain. CDR3 length equals 14 residues. V was clipped by 5 bases and J by 1 base, with 9 bases between them. The germline CDR1 and CDR2 sequences are MNHEY and SVGAGI. The CDR3 sequence: CASSGGRSNQPQHF. In DNA form, the CDR3 reads TGTGCCAGCAGTGGAGGTCGGAGCAATCAGCCCCAGCATTTT.

V usage is TRBV28 and J usage is TRBJ1-2; TRBD1 matches 7 bases. Germline values: CDR1 MDHEN, CDR2 SYDVKM. V shed 4 bases and J 0 bases; nucleotides not matched to a gene: 5. The CDR3 has 15 amino acids. The CDR3 DNA is TGTGCCAGCAGTTCAATGACAGGGCCTAACTATGGCTACACCTTC. Protein product: CASSSMTGPNYGYTF.

The chain links TRBV14 to TRBJ2-5; D uncertain. Trimming took 0 bases from V and 2 from J, leaving 13 bases between them. The germline V gene has CDR1 SGHDN and CDR2 FVKESK. The CDR3 is 16 residues long. For the CDR3, the DNA is TGTGCCAGCAGCCAAGATCTTGGCAGGATTCAAGAGACCCAGTACTTC. Its translation: CASSQDLGRIQETQYF.

V gene TRBV28 combines with J gene TRBJ1-4; 7 bases match TRBD1. V was pared by 4 bases and J by 7 bases, with 6 bases of the junction left unmatched. CDR1 MDHEN and CDR2 SYDVKM come from the germline V gene. There are 14 residues in the CDR3. The CDR3 loop reads CASSWRGRVEKLFF. CDR3 coding DNA: TGTGCCAGCAGTTGGAGGGGGCGGGTTGAAAAACTGTTTTTT.